This section outlines one T cell receptor beta chain sequence together with its context. Its cognate antigen is unknown. This sample is drawn from a study of beta chain features in type 1 diabetes. Study observations and caveats: There was no resolution here of whether HLA type influences TCRB rearrangement. TCRB CDR3s from Type 1 diabetes patients were moderately but significantly shorter in all four CD4+ subsets.

The study reverse transcribed the entire isolated RNA, so it sequenced expressed TCRB transcripts. Naive, central memory and regulatory T cell samples averaged approximately 3.9 million immunoSEQ reads each. Sequenced by immunoSEQ multiplex PCR; TCRdb stores in-frame clones only, minus some. The sample comprises some 410,000 clones, over 9.5% of which are singletons, and less than 0.06% rests with the top ten. This clonotype was sampled from a woman under 30 in good health. Sequencing used naive CD4+ T cells from blood.

CDR3 sequence reads: CASSVRAETHNEQFF. The CDR3 DNA follows: TGTGCCAGCAGCGTAAGGGCAGAAACACACAATGAGCAGTTCTTC. The chain is built from TRBV9 and TRBJ2-1, with unresolved D. V lost 1 base and J 5 bases, leaving 13 bases between the germline ends. The CDR3 has 15 amino acids. Germline V gives CDR1 SGDLS, CDR2 YYNGEE.